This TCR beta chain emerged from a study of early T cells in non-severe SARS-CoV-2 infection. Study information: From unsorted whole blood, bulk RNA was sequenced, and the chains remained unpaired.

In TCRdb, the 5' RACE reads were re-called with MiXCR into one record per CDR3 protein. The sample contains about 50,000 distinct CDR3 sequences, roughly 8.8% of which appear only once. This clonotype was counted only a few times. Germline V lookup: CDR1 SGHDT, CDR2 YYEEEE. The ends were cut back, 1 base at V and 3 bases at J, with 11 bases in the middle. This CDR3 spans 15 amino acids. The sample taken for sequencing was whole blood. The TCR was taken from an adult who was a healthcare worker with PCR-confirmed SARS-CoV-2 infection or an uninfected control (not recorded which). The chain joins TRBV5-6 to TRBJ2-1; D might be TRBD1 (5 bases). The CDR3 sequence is CASSLRQRIYNEQFF. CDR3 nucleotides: TGTGCCAGCAGCTTGAGACAGAGGATCTACAATGAGCAGTTCTTC.